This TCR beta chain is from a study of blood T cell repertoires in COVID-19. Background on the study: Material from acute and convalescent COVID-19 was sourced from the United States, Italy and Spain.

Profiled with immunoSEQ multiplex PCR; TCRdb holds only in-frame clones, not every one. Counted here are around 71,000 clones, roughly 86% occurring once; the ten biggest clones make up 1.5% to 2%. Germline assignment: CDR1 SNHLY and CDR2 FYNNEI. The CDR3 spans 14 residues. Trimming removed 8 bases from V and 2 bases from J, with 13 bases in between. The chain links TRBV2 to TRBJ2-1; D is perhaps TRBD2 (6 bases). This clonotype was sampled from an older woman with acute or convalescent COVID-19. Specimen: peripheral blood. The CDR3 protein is CASRGLSTYNEQFF. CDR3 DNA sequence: TGTGCCAGCCGGGGACTCTCCACCTACAATGAGCAGTTCTTC.